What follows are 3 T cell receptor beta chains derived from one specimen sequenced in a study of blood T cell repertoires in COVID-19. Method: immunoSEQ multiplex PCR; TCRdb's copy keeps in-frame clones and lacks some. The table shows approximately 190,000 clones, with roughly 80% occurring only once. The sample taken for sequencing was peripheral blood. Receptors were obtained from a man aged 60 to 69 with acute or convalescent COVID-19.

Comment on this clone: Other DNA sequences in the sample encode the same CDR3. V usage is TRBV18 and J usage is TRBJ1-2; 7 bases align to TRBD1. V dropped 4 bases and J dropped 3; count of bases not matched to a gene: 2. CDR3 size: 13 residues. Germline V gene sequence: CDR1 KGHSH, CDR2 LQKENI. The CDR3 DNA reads TGTGCCAGCTCACGACAGGGCGACTATGGCTACACCTTC. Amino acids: CASSRQGDYGYTF.

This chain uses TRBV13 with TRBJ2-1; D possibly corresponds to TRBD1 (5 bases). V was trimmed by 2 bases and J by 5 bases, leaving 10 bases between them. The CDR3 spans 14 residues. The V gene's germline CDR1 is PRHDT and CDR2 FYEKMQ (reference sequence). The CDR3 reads CASSLRGFHNEQFF. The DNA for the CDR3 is TGTGCCAGCAGCTTAAGGGGTTTTCACAATGAGCAGTTCTTC.

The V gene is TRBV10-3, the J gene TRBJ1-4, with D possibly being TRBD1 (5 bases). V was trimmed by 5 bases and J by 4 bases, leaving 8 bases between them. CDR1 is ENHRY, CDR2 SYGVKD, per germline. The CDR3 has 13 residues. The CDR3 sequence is CAISPGLNEKLFF. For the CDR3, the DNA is TGTGCCATCAGTCCGGGACTTAATGAAAAACTGTTTTTT.